The 8 T cell receptor beta chains in this list originate from one sample, sequenced in a study of tumor-infiltrating lymphocytes in oesophageal squamous cell carcinoma. MiXCR, run by TCRdb on the PCR reads, gives a single entry per CDR3 protein. The sample includes just under 20,000 distinct CDR3 sequences, 39% of them seen just once. Material: esophageal tumor tissue. These receptors came from a male donor with esophageal squamous cell carcinoma.

The genes are TRBV7-6 and TRBJ2-6, with TRBD2 identical over 7 bases. With the DNA end fitting TRBJ2-5 better, the J assignment may be wrong. There are 15 residues in the CDR3. The germline V gene has CDR1 SGHVS and CDR2 FNYEAQ. The CDR3 spells CASSLGAGFQETQYF. The CDR3 DNA reads TGTGCCAGCAGCTTAGGAGCGGGGTTCCAAGAGACCCAGTACTTC.

As concerns this clonotype: One end of the junction fails to match germline, which may point to a read error. The rearrangement links TRBV7-3 to TRBJ2-6; 10 nucleotides line up with TRBD2. The germline V gene has CDR1 SGHTA and CDR2 FQGTGA. This CDR3 contains 24 residues. The CDR3 coding sequence is TGTGCCAGCAGCCAAGCGGGACTAGCGATTCGCTTCTCGTTGGTGGTAAGTCCCCACCGGCGGGAGTTCTTC. This encodes CASSQAGLAIRFSLVVSPHRREFF. Drawing the rest from reference TRBV7-3 and TRBJ2-6, the complete variable domain is GAGVSQTPSNKVTEKGKYVELRCDPISGHTALYWYRQSLGQGPEFLIYFQGTGAADDSGLPNDRFFAVRPEGSVSTLKIQRTERGDSAVYLCASSQAGLAIRFSLVVSPHRREFFGAGSRLTVL.

The chain recombines TRBV7-6 with TRBJ2-6; no clear D. The germline gives CDR1 SGHVS, CDR2 FNYEAQ. The germline V and J ends were trimmed by 1 base and 2 bases, with 9 bases remaining between them. The CDR3 covers 16 residues. CDR3 sequence: CASSLGGATGANVLTF. The CDR3 region has the DNA TGTGCCAGCAGCTTAGGAGGAGCGACTGGGGCCAACGTCCTGACTTTC.

This clonotype was counted ten times or more. The chain employs TRBV25-1 and TRBJ2-1, with D tentatively TRBD1 (7 bases). Germline V gives CDR1 MGHDK, CDR2 SYGVNS. CDR3 length: 14 amino acids. V gave up 6 bases and J gave up 8 bases, with 17 bases separating them. The CDR3 is CASRQGGGFHEQFF. DNA of the CDR3: TGTGCCAGCAGGCAGGGGGGCGGTTTCCATGAGCAGTTCTTC.

This clonotype was seen at least ten times. J is TRBJ1-2 and V is TRBV28; the match to TRBD1 covers 7 bases. The CDR3 contains 15 residues. Unmatched junction bases numbered 10, after V lost 5 bases and J lost 4 bases. CDR1 and CDR2 from the germline V gene are MDHEN and SYDVKM. The CDR3 coding sequence is TGTGCCAGCAGTAGAACAGGGGTATTGAGCTATGGCTACACCTTC. Translation: CASSRTGVLSYGYTF.

The V and J genes are TRBV7-3 and TRBJ2-1, with TRBD2 as a possible D gene (6 bases). Germline lookup yields CDR1 SGHTA and CDR2 FQGTGA. There are 16 residues in the CDR3. V was trimmed by 2 bases and J by 6 bases, leaving 17 bases between them. CDR3 nucleotides: TGTGCCAGCAGCTTAGGCAGTAGCGGTCTGGCCAATGAGCAGTTCTTC. Translation: CASSLGSSGLANEQFF.

Many counts were recorded for this clonotype. The chain uses TRBV5-1 and TRBJ2-3; D perhaps matches TRBD1 (5 bases). The J call is doubtful: the DNA matches TRBJ2-7 better. CDR1 and CDR2 (germline): SGHRS, YFSETQ. The CDR3 has 16 residues. CDR3 sequence: CASSLVGGRALREQYF. CDR3 coding DNA: TGCGCCAGCAGCTTGGTCGGTGGCAGGGCGTTGAGAGAGCAGTACTTC.

V gene TRBV14 combines with J gene TRBJ2-1, with D tentatively TRBD2 (5 bases). The DNA end favors TRBJ2-7, so the J call may be wrong. Germline assignment: CDR1 SGHDN and CDR2 FVKESK. The CDR3 is 11 residues long. The CDR3 DNA reads TGTGCCAGCAGCCAAGCCCGGGGGCAGTACTTC. This encodes CASSQARGQYF.